The clone carrying this TCR beta chain was picked up one time. The antigen is not known. This entry is derived from a study of shared clonotypes between healthy human individuals. Study findings and constraints: Rarefaction exposed incomplete sorted-subset sequencing despite large depth.

The assay was run at deep level. In the source study's methods: Because ImmunoSEQ provided only junction sequences with no quality scores, the filtering differed. This table comes from immunoSEQ multiplex PCR, and its TCRdb copy is limited to in-frame clones, with some not included. The V and J calls and clone size are taken from that table; D and trimming were inferred from the DNA. The sample carries 1.4 million to 1.5 million clones, roughly 96% recorded once. The V gene's germline CDR1 is MDHEN and CDR2 SYDVKM. The CDR3 has 16 residues. Trimming stripped 3 bases from V and 3 bases from J, with 16 bases between. Naive CD45RA+ and memory CD45RA-negative subsets were split from CD4+ cells.

Specimen: naive CD4+ T cells sorted from blood. Subset meaning: CD45RA+ positively selected. The receptor's source is a young man in good health. The rearrangement uses TRBV28 and TRBJ2-3; D possibly matches TRBD1 or TRBD2 (5 bases each). This chain's CDR3 is CASSLGTQYRTDTQYF. The CDR3 DNA reads TGTGCCAGCAGTTTGGGGACCCAGTACCGGACAGATACGCAGTATTTT.